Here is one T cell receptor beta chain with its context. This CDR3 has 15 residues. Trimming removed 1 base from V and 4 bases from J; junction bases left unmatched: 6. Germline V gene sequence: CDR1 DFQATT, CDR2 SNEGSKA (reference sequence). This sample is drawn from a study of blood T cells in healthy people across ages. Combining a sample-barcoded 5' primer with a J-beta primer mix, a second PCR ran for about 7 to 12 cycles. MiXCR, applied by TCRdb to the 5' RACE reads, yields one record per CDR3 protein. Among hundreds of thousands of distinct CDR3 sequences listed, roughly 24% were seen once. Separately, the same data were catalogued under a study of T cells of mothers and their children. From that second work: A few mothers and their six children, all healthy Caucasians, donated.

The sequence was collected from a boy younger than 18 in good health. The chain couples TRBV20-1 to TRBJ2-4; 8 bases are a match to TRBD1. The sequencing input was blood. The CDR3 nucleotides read TGCAGTGCTAGAGCGGGCAGGGGGCCAAAAAACATTCAGTACTTC. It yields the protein CSARAGRGPKNIQYF.